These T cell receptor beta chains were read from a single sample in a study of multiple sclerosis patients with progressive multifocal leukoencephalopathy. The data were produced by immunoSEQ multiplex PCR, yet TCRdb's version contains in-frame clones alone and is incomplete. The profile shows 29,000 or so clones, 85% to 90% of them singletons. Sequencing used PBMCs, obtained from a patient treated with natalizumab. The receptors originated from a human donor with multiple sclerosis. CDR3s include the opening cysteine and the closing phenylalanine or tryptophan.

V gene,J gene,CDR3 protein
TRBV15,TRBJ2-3,CATRRGGYTDTQYF
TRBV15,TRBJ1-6,CATSRAAGMFLSPLHF
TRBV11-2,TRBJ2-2,CASKLNTGELFF
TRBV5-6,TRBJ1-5,CASSSAGGASNQPQHF
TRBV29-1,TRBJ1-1,CSVGRQLNTEAFF
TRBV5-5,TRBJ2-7,CASSLGRVSPTYEQYF
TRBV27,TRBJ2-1,CASSLHLAGVKPNEQFF
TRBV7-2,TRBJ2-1,CASSLGVARPYNEQFF
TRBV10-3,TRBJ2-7,CAISETDDRAVEQYF
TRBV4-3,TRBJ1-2,CASSLQRTGRYGYTF
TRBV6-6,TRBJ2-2,CASSYRDRELFF
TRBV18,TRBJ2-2,CASSPKGTRGTGELFF
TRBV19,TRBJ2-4,CASSISRRTLGLALAKNIQYF
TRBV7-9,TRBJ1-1,CASSYPADRVGLAEAFF
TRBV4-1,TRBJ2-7,CASSPPGQGYEQYF
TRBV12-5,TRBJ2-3,CASGLVLWGIGCADTQYF
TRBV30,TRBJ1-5,CAYSRDSNQPQHF
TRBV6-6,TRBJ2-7,CASSRTGKNYEQYF
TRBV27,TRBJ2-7,CASSFRLAGAYEQYF
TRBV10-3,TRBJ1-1,CASREATVNTEAFF
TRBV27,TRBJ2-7,CASGGRESYEQYF
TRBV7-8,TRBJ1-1,CASSLPTGGNTEAFF
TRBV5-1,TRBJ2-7,CASSSQGLLDAQYF
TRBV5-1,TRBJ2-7,CASSGQGARYEQYF
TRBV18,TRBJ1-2,CASSPNRNVGYTF
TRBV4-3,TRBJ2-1,CASSQGSGRGYNEQFF
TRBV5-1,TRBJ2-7,CASSAGQGPYEQYF
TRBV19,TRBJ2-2,CASRNLAGPGELFF
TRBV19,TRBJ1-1,CASSPGPSGNTEAFF
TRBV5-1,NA,CASRPGTVNSYEQYF
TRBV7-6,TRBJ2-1,CASSTRTSGNRVNEQFF
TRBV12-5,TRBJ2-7,CASGLGAGQPSYEQYF
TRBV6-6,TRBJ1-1,CASRLGPNTEAFF
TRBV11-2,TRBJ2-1,CASSLDGGSGRKNEQFF
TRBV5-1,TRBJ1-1,CASTGETGNVLNTEAFF
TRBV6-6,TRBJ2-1,CASIRSRGHFEQFF
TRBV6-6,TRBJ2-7,CASSFTSEQYF
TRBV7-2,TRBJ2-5,CASSLASAGETQYF
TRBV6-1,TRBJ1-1,CASSADPLVAEAFF
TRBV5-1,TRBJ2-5,CASRNTGGGLRETQYF
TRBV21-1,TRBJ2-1,CAIKRESYNEQFF
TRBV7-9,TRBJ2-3,CASSWMGTFPDTQYF
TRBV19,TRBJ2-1,CALGPYNEQFF
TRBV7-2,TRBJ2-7,CASSFAGGETYEQYF
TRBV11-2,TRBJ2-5,CASSLGREETQYF
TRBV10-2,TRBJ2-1,CASRPGLAGGQNEQFF
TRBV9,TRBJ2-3,CASSQRGRVSTDTQYF
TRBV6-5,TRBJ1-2,CASSSHPGVFGYTF
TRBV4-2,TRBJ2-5,CASRGVAGGPRETQYF